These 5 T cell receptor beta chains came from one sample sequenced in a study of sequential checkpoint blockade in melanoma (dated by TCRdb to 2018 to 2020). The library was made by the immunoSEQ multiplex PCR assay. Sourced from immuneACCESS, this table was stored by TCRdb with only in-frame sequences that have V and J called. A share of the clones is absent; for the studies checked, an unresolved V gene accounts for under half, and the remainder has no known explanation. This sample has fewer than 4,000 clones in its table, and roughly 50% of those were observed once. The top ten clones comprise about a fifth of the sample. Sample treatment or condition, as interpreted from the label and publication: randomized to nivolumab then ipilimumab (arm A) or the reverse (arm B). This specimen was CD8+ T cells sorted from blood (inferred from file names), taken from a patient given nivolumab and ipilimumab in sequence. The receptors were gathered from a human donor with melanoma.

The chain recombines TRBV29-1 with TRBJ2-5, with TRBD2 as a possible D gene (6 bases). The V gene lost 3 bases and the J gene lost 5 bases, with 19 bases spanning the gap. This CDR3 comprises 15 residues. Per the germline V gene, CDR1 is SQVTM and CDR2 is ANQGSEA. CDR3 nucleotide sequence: TGCAGCGTTGAGAGGGGACTGGGTTCATACGAGACCCAGTACTTC. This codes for CSVERGLGSYETQYF.

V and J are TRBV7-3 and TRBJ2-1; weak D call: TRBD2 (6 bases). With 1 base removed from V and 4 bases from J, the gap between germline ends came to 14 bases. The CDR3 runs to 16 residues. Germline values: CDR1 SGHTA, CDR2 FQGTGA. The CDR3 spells CASSLRGENSYNEQFF. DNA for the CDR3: TGTGCCAGCAGCTTAAGGGGGGAGAACTCTTACAATGAGCAGTTCTTC.

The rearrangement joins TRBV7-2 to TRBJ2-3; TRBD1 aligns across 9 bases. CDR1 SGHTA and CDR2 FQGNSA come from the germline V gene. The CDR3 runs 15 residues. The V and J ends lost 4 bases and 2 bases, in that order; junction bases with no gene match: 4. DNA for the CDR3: TGTGCCAGCAGCTATTGGACAGGGGACACAGATACGCAGTATTTT. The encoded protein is CASSYWTGDTDTQYF.

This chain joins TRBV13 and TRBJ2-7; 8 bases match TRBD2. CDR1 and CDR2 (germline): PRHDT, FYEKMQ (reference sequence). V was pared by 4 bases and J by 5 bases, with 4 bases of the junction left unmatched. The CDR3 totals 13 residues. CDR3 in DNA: TGTGCCAGCAGCTCAGCGGGGGTAGACGAGCAGTACTTC. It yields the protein CASSSAGVDEQYF.

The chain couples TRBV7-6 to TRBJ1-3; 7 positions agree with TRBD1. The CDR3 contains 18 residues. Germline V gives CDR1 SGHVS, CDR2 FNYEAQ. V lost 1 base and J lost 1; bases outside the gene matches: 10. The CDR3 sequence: CASSLGYGQVASGNTIYF. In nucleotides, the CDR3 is TGTGCCAGCAGCTTAGGGTATGGACAGGTGGCTTCTGGAAACACCATATATTTT.